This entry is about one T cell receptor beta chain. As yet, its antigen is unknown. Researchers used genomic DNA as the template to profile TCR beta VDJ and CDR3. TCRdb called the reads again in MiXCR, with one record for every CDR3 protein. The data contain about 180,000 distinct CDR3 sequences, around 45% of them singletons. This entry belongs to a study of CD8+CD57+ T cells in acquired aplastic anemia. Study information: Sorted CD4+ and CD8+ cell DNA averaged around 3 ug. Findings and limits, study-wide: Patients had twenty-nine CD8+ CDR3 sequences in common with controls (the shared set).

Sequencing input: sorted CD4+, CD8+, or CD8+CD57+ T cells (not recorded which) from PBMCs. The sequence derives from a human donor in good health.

CDR3 nucleotide sequence: TGTGCCAGCACCGAAGACAGGGGCTCCTACAATGAGCAGTTCTTC. Its protein product is CASTEDRGSYNEQFF. This rearrangement joins TRBV2 to TRBJ2-1; 8 bases align to TRBD1. Germline V gives CDR1 SNHLY, CDR2 FYNNEI. This CDR3 comprises 15 residues. With V trimmed by 7 bases and J by 0 bases, 5 bases remained unmatched.